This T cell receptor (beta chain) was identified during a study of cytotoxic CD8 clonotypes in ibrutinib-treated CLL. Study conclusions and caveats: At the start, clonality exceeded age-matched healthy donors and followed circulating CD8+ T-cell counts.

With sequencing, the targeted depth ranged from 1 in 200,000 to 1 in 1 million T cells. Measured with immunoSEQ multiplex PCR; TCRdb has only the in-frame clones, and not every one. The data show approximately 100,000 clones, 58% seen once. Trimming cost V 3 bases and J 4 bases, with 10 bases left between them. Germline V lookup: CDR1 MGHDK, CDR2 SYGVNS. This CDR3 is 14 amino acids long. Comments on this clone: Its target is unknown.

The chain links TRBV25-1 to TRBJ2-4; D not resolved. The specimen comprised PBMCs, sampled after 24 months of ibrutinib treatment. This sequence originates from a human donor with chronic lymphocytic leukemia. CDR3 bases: TGTGCCAGCAGTGAGACCGTGGAGAAAAACATTCAGTACTTC. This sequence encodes CASSETVEKNIQYF.